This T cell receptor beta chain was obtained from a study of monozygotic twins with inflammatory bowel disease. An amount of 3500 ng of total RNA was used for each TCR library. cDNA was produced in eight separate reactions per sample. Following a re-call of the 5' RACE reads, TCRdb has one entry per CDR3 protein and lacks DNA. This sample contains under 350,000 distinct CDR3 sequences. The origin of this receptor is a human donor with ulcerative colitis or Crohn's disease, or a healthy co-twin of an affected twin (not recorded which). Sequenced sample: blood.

Here the CDR3 reads CASSTRRWGYGYTF. The chain employs TRBV12-3 or TRBV12-4 and TRBJ1-2; TCRdb proposes TRBD1, but this gene call is untestable without DNA. This CDR3 comprises 14 residues.